This passage covers 20 T cell receptor beta chains from one sample sequenced in a study of blood T cell repertoires in COVID-19. Sequencing was performed with immunoSEQ multiplex PCR; in TCRdb, only in-frame clones are kept and a portion is missing. Of about 170,000 clones listed, about four fifths are singletons. The sequenced material came from peripheral blood. These receptors originate from an elderly woman with acute or convalescent COVID-19.

The rearrangement links TRBV19 to TRBJ1-1; 8 nucleotides line up with TRBD1. V lost 1 base to trimming and J lost 2 bases; unmatched junction nucleotides: 6. This CDR3 spans 16 amino acids. Germline V gene sequence: CDR1 LNHDA, CDR2 SQIVND (reference sequence). The CDR3 coding sequence is TGTGCCAGTAGTATAGCACCGGGACAGGTCAACACTGAAGCTTTCTTT. Its translation is CASSIAPGQVNTEAFF. Full variable domain (rest looked up from reference TRBV19 and TRBJ1-1): DGGITQSPKYLFRKEGQNVTLSCEQNLNHDAMYWYRQDPGQGLRLIYYSQIVNDFQKGDIAEGYSVSREKKESFPLTVTSAQKNPTAFYLCASSIAPGQVNTEAFFGQGTRLTVV.

The CDR3 here is CASSQDRLDTQYF. The DNA for the CDR3 is TGTGCCAGCAGCCAAGACAGGCTAGATACGCAGTATTTT. V gene TRBV14 combines with J gene TRBJ2-3; D remains ambiguous. The CDR3 spans 13 residues. CDR1 is SGHDN and CDR2 is FVKESK in the germline V gene. Trimming left V 0 bases short and J 5 bases short, with 6 bases between. Full variable domain (remainder filled in from reference TRBV14 and TRBJ2-3): EAGVTQFPSHSVIEKGQTVTLRCDPISGHDNLYWYRRVMGKEIKFLLHFVKESKQDESGMPNNRFLAERTGGTYSTLKVQPAELEDSGVYFCASSQDRLDTQYFGPGTRLTVL.

The CDR3 spells CASTPGTSGYEQYF. For the CDR3, the DNA is TGTGCCAGCACTCCCGGGACTAGCGGCTACGAGCAGTACTTC. The chain combines TRBV6-5 with TRBJ2-7, with 11 positions matching TRBD2. V was clipped by 7 bases and J by 3 bases; unmatched bases: 5. The CDR3 spans 14 residues. CDR1 is MNHEY and CDR2 is SVGAGI in the germline V gene.

The chain carries TRBV7-8 and TRBJ1-6, with D uncertain. This CDR3 is built from 16 residues. V was pared by 2 bases and J by 0 bases, with 8 bases between. In germline, CDR1 is SGHVS, CDR2 FQNEAQ. CDR3 region: CASSLLRSSYNSPLHF. DNA for the CDR3: TGTGCCAGCAGCTTATTACGGAGCTCCTATAATTCACCCCTCCACTTT.

CDR3 sequence reads: CASRPTLAGGLDNEQFF. The CDR3 region has the DNA TGCGCCAGCAGACCTACTTTAGCGGGAGGGTTGGACAATGAGCAGTTCTTC. The chain combines TRBV10-2 with TRBJ2-1; 11 positions match TRBD2. This CDR3 has 17 amino acids. The V and J ends lost 6 bases and 5 bases, in that order; junction bases with no gene match: 12. Germline-derived CDR1 and CDR2 are WSHSY and SAAADI.

This clone was picked up a small number of times. This chain uses TRBV6-1 with TRBJ2-7; 7 nucleotides match TRBD1. This CDR3 is 14 amino acids long. Losses at the gene ends were 3 bases for V and 3 bases for J; bases not matched to a gene: 5. In germline, CDR1 is MNHNS, CDR2 SASEGT. CDR3 bases: TGTGCCAGCAGTGAGTTGGGGACAGTCTACGAGCAGTACTTC. As protein: CASSELGTVYEQYF.

The gene calls are TRBV5-6 and TRBJ2-3; 8 bases agree with TRBD2. This CDR3 region has 16 residues. Trimming cost V 0 bases and J 3 bases; bases outside gene matches: 6. CDR1 is SGHDT, CDR2 YYEEEE, per germline. The CDR3 DNA is TGTGCCAGCAGCTTGGACCTGGCGGGGGGTACAGATACGCAGTATTTT. This codes for CASSLDLAGGTDTQYF.

This clone appeared once. The chain employs TRBV5-4 and TRBJ2-3; no firm D call. The CDR3 is 16 amino acids. The germline V gene has CDR1 SGHNT and CDR2 YYREEE (reference sequence). V lost 4 bases and J 1 base, leaving 16 bases between the germline ends. Here the CDR3 DNA reads TGTGCCAGCAGCAAAAAGACTGCCCCGGGCACAGATACGCAGTATTTT. It codes for CASSKKTAPGTDTQYF. Full variable domain (outside the CDR3, taken from reference TRBV5-4 and TRBJ2-3): ETGVTQSPTHLIKTRGQQVTLRCSSQSGHNTVSWYQQALGQGPQFIFQYYREEENGRGNFPPRFSGLQFPNYSSELNVNALELDDSALYLCASSKKTAPGTDTQYFGPGTRLTVL.

This clone was detected once. J is TRBJ1-1 and V is TRBV29-1, with 7 bases lining up with TRBD1. J lost 1 base, V lost 6 bases, and 8 bases had no gene match. The CDR3 extends over 14 amino acids. Germline V gene lookup returns CDR1 SQVTM and CDR2 ANQGSEA. The DNA for the CDR3 is TGCAGCGTATTGACCGGGACAGCGAACACTGAAGCTTTCTTT. Encoded protein: CSVLTGTANTEAFF.

This clone has a handful of counts. The chain combines TRBV7-6 with TRBJ2-5; 9 bases match TRBD2. Germline V lookup: CDR1 SGHVS, CDR2 FNYEAQ. This CDR3 has 18 amino acids. Trimming at V came to 3 bases and at J to 0 bases, leaving 11 bases not matched to a gene. CDR3 sequence (DNA): TGTGCCAGCAGCTTGTTTGCTAGCGGGATGGGAGACCAAGAGACCCAGTACTTC. It encodes CASSLFASGMGDQETQYF. Full variable domain (outside the CDR3, taken from reference TRBV7-6 and TRBJ2-5): GAGVSQSPRYKVTKRGQDVALRCDPISGHVSLYWYRQALGQGPEFLTYFNYEAQQDKSGLPNDRFSAERPEGSISTLTIQRTEQRDSAMYRCASSLFASGMGDQETQYFGPGTRLLVL.

The chain couples TRBV2 to TRBJ2-5, with 14 bases matching TRBD2. From germline, CDR1 is SNHLY and CDR2 FYNNEI. V lost 6 bases to trimming and J lost 5 bases; unmatched junction nucleotides: 8. This CDR3 contains 16 residues. The CDR3 DNA follows: TGTGCCAGCAGAGGACTAGCGGGGGGCCCCAAGGAGACCCAGTACTTC. It specifies CASRGLAGGPKETQYF. The full variable domain, its missing parts supplied by reference TRBV2 and TRBJ2-5, is EPEVTQTPSHQVTQMGQEVILRCVPISNHLYFYWYRQILGQKVEFLVSFYNNEISEKSEIFDDQFSVERPDGSNFTLKIRSTKLEDSAMYFCASRGLAGGPKETQYFGPGTRLLVL.

The V and J genes are TRBV7-9 and TRBJ2-2; possible D gene TRBD1, 5 bases. Germline-derived CDR1 and CDR2 are SEHNR and FQNEAQ (reference sequence). The germline V and J ends were trimmed by 5 bases and 6 bases, with 19 bases remaining between them. The CDR3 runs 16 residues. The CDR3 sequence: CASSPTAQGFAGELFF. For the CDR3, the DNA is TGTGCCAGCAGCCCGACAGCCCAGGGTTTCGCCGGGGAGCTGTTTTTT.

The chain recombines TRBV24-1 with TRBJ1-5; D may be TRBD1 (5 bases). The CDR3 spans 14 residues. V lost 2 bases to trimming and J lost 3 bases, with 7 bases between them. CDR1 KGHDR and CDR2 SFDVKD come from the germline V gene. The CDR3 nucleotides are TGTGCCACCAGTGATTCCAGGGTCAATCAGCCCCAGCATTTT. As protein: CATSDSRVNQPQHF.

V and J are TRBV2 and TRBJ2-5; the D is unclear. Germline loops: CDR1 SNHLY, CDR2 FYNNEI. The CDR3 is 12 residues long. V was clipped by 1 base and J by 9 bases, with 9 bases between them. The CDR3 spells CASSEGRNAQYF. DNA for the CDR3: TGTGCCAGCAGTGAAGGGCGGAACGCCCAGTACTTC.

This rearrangement joins TRBV29-1 to TRBJ1-2, with 9 bases that match TRBD1. CDR3 size: 11 residues. Germline assignment: CDR1 SQVTM and CDR2 ANQGSEA. V lost 6 bases, J lost 6 bases, and 2 bases stayed unmatched. The CDR3 nucleotides are TGCAGCGTGCGGACAGGGGATGGCTACACCTTC. Translating it yields CSVRTGDGYTF.

This clone was observed once. J is TRBJ1-1 and V is TRBV20-1; D is undetermined. The CDR3 covers 12 residues. Trimming left V 3 bases short and J 7 bases short, with 12 bases between. Per germline, CDR1 DFQATT and CDR2 SNEGSKA (reference sequence). The CDR3 region has the DNA TGCAGTGCTAGTTTCCAAAAGCTTGAAGCTTTCTTT. Its protein product is CSASFQKLEAFF.

The rearrangement uses TRBV7-9 and TRBJ2-1, with 10 bases aligning to TRBD2. Germline V gene sequence: CDR1 SEHNR, CDR2 FQNEAQ (reference sequence). V was clipped by 5 bases and J by 7 bases; unmatched bases: 2. The CDR3 runs to 13 residues. DNA of the CDR3: TGTGCCAGCAGCCCGACTAGCGGGAATGAGCAGTTCTTC. It specifies CASSPTSGNEQFF.

This chain links TRBV4-1 with TRBJ1-5; D not resolved. The CDR3 is made up of 13 amino acids. V gave up 4 bases and J gave up 5 bases, with 9 bases separating them. The V gene's germline CDR1 is MGHRA and CDR2 YSYEKL. Written as DNA, the CDR3 is TGCGCCAGCAGCCTAAGCCTGGATCAGCCCCAGCATTTT. Protein product: CASSLSLDQPQHF.

In the case of this clone: The identical CDR3 is also encoded by other nucleotide sequences in the sample. The chain couples TRBV7-2 to TRBJ1-6; TRBD1 matches at 9 bases. Germline CDR1 is SGHTA and CDR2 is FQGNSA. The CDR3 is 14 residues long. V trimming: 3 bases; J trimming: 10 bases; junction bases outside the gene matches: 4. CDR3 sequence reads: CASSLTGGDSPLHF. The CDR3, as DNA: TGTGCCAGCAGCTTGACAGGGGGAGACTCACCCCTCCACTTT.

This chain joins TRBV6-5 and TRBJ1-5; D uncertain. V gave up 8 bases and J gave up 9 bases, with 17 bases separating them. The CDR3 covers 13 residues. The germline CDR1 and CDR2 sequences are MNHEY and SVGAGI. For the CDR3, the DNA is TGTGCCAGCGGAGGCCCGGAGCCTTCGCCCCAGCATTTT. It specifies CASGGPEPSPQHF.